The 14 T cell receptor beta chains given below trace back to one sample, sequenced in a study of OX40 agonist ivuxolimab in advanced cancers. The repertoire was sequenced with immunoSEQ multiplex PCR; TCRdb's copy has only in-frame clones and lacks some. The data hold fewer than 50,000 clones, with around 87% observed a single time. This sample comprised CD4+ or CD8+ T cells sorted from blood, obtained in a trial of the OX40 agonist ivuxolimab. The receptors come from an adult with an advanced solid tumor such as melanoma, head and neck, liver or kidney cancer.

The chain links TRBV19 to TRBJ2-5, with D unclear. The CDR3 extends over 13 amino acids. Germline CDR1 LNHDA, CDR2 SQIVND (reference sequence). Trimming stripped 9 bases from V and 0 bases from J, with 11 bases between. CDR3 bases: TGTGCCAGAAGTGGCTTATACCAAGAGACCCAGTACTTC. This encodes CARSGLYQETQYF.

The CDR3 nucleotides read TGTGCCAGCTCCCCGAACAGCTCTGGAAACACCATATATTTT. It translates to CASSPNSSGNTIYF. The chain combines TRBV6-5 with TRBJ1-3; D is uncertain. The V gene lost 8 bases and the J gene lost 0 bases, with 11 bases spanning the gap. Germline CDR1 reads MNHEY; CDR2 reads SVGAGI. The CDR3 extends over 14 amino acids.

This chain links TRBV10-3 with TRBJ2-2, with 7 bases identical to TRBD2. Trimming removed 4 bases from V and 6 bases from J; junction bases left unmatched: 2. CDR1 ENHRY and CDR2 SYGVKD come from the germline V gene. The CDR3 is made up of 13 amino acids. In DNA form, the CDR3 reads TGTGCCATCAGTGGGGGAGGGGCCGGGGAGCTGTTTTTT. Protein: CAISGGGAGELFF.

The rearrangement joins TRBV27 to TRBJ2-7; D is ambiguous. The CDR3 has 14 residues. CDR1 and CDR2 (germline): MNHEY, SMNVEV (reference sequence). Trimming pared 4 bases from V and 1 base from J, leaving 11 bases between. For the CDR3, the DNA is TGTGCCAGCAGTTCCCTAGGACCGTCCTACGAGCAGTACTTC. Its protein is CASSSLGPSYEQYF.

The V call is TRBV4-1, the J call TRBJ2-7, with 11 nucleotides matching TRBD2. The CDR3 has 18 amino acids. The V gene end was trimmed by 4 bases and the J gene end by 1 base; junction bases not matched to a gene: 12. Per germline, CDR1 MGHRA and CDR2 YSYEKL. The CDR3 DNA follows: TGCGCCAGCAGCCCAAGAGGAAGGGTAGCGGGAGGGTCCTACGAGCAGTACTTC. It encodes CASSPRGRVAGGSYEQYF.

This clone was seen only a few times. The gene calls are TRBV14 and TRBJ1-2; D perhaps matches TRBD1 (5 bases). Trimming removed 6 bases at V and 5 bases at J, with 13 bases between. This CDR3 is built from 13 residues. Germline CDR1 is SGHDN and CDR2 is FVKESK. In DNA, the CDR3 is TGTGCCAGCAGTCCGGGGCTACAGTATGGCTACACCTTC. Translating it yields CASSPGLQYGYTF.

This chain joins TRBV5-6 and TRBJ1-2, with TRBD1 as a possible D gene (5 bases). Germline V CDR1 and CDR2: SGHDT, YYEEEE. Trimming cost V 1 base and J 7 bases, with 14 bases left between them. The CDR3 length is 14 residues. The CDR3 nucleotides read TGTGCCAGCAGCTTGCGAGGGGAGAGGTTTGGCTACACCTTC. Its translation: CASSLRGERFGYTF.

The DNA for the CDR3 is TGTGCCAGTATTCTCCAGGGGAACTCCTACAATGAGCAGTTCTTC. It codes for CASILQGNSYNEQFF. This sequence joins TRBV19 and TRBJ2-1; maybe TRBD1 (6 bases). V was trimmed by 7 bases and J by 0 bases, leaving 13 bases between them. The CDR3 has 15 amino acids. Per germline, CDR1 LNHDA and CDR2 SQIVND (reference sequence).

This rearrangement joins TRBV6-1 to TRBJ2-5; TRBD2 aligns across 7 bases. Judging by the DNA end, TRBJ2-7 fits better; the J call may be wrong. In germline, CDR1 is MNHNS, CDR2 SASEGT. This CDR3 is 15 amino acids long. The CDR3 coding sequence is TGTGCCAGCAACAACCCCGGATTCGGGGGGTACGAGCAGTACTTC. As protein: CASNNPGFGGYEQYF.

The chain uses TRBV2 and TRBJ2-2; 9 nucleotides align to TRBD1. Germline CDR1 is SNHLY and CDR2 is FYNNEI. J lost 5 bases, V lost 8 bases, and 6 bases had no gene match. The CDR3 runs 14 residues. The CDR3 loop is CASARQGVTGELFF. The CDR3 region has the DNA TGTGCCAGCGCCAGACAGGGGGTTACCGGGGAGCTGTTTTTT. The full variable domain, completed using reference TRBV2 and TRBJ2-2, is EPEVTQTPSHQVTQMGQEVILRCVPISNHLYFYWYRQILGQKVEFLVSFYNNEISEKSEIFDDQFSVERPDGSNFTLKIRSTKLEDSAMYFCASARQGVTGELFFGEGSRLTVL.

This sequence joins TRBV19 and TRBJ2-5; 8 bases map to TRBD2. The V and J ends lost 4 bases and 5 bases, in that order; junction bases with no gene match: 3. Germline assignment: CDR1 LNHDA and CDR2 SQIVND (reference sequence). CDR3 length: 13 residues. The CDR3 region has the DNA TGTGCCAGTAGTAAGCGGGGGACGGAGACCCAGTACTTC. It codes for CASSKRGTETQYF.

This chain joins TRBV5-4 and TRBJ2-5, with D hard to call. The germline V gene encodes CDR1 SGHNT and CDR2 YYREEE (reference sequence). The CDR3 sequence is 11 residues long. Trimming removed 4 bases at V and 5 bases at J, with 6 bases between. CDR3 nucleotides: TGTGCCAGCAGCGGTGGGGAGACCCAGTACTTC. It codes for CASSGGETQYF. Supplemented by reference TRBV5-4 and TRBJ2-5, the full variable domain reads ETGVTQSPTHLIKTRGQQVTLRCSSQSGHNTVSWYQQALGQGPQFIFQYYREEENGRGNFPPRFSGLQFPNYSSELNVNALELDDSALYLCASSGGETQYFGPGTRLLVL.

This chain uses TRBV5-6 with TRBJ2-5; TRBD1 matches 10 bases. The last part of the DNA fits TRBJ2-7 better; the J call may be wrong. In germline, CDR1 is SGHDT, CDR2 YYEEEE. This CDR3 region has 18 residues. The CDR3 spells CASSLPAGRRDRGYEQYF. In DNA form, the CDR3 reads TGTGCCAGCAGCTTGCCGGCCGGTCGCCGGGACAGGGGCTACGAGCAGTACTTC.

This sequence joins TRBV28 and TRBJ1-1; the D is unclear. Trimming took 3 bases from V and 0 from J, leaving 11 bases between them. The length of the CDR3 is 15 residues. Germline V gene sequence: CDR1 MDHEN, CDR2 SYDVKM. CDR3 DNA: TGTGCCAGCAGTTTTAGGGATTATGTGAACACTGAAGCTTTCTTT. Amino acids: CASSFRDYVNTEAFF.